The 13 T cell receptor beta chains listed next were all sequenced from one sample in a study of blood T cell repertoires in COVID-19. Generated by immunoSEQ multiplex PCR, the TCRdb table keeps only in-frame clones and is missing some. The sample shows roughly 150,000 clones, less than 90% of them seen only once. The specimen sequenced was PBMCs or T cells enriched from blood (not recorded which). These receptors came from a woman aged 45-60 years who had recovered from COVID-19.

The chain is built from TRBV7-2 and TRBJ2-3; 12 nucleotides align to TRBD2. After removal of 4 bases from V and 4 bases from J, the junction contained 3 bases not matched to a gene. This CDR3 has 15 amino acids. Looked up from germline, CDR1 is SGHTA and CDR2 is FQGNSA. The CDR3 DNA sequence: TGTGCCAGCAGCTCGACTAGCGGGGGACCAGATACGCAGTATTTT. It translates to CASSSTSGGPDTQYF.

The chain recombines TRBV20-1 with TRBJ2-5; D is uncertain. This CDR3 has 12 residues. The ends were cut back, 3 bases at V and 5 bases at J, with 10 bases in the middle. Germline V CDR1 and CDR2: DFQATT, SNEGSKA (reference sequence). The CDR3 DNA is TGCAGTGCTAGTAAAATGAGGGAGACCCAGTACTTC. This sequence encodes CSASKMRETQYF.

The chain employs TRBV7-2 and TRBJ2-1; D is undetermined. CDR1 is SGHTA and CDR2 is FQGNSA in the germline V gene. Trimming pared 3 bases from V and 9 bases from J, leaving 12 bases between. This CDR3 comprises 13 residues. Written as DNA, the CDR3 is TGTGCCAGCAGCTTTACAGTGTCGACTGAGCAGTTCTTC. As protein: CASSFTVSTEQFF. The full variable domain, completed using reference TRBV7-2 and TRBJ2-1, is GAGVSQSPSNKVTEKGKDVELRCDPISGHTALYWYRQSLGQGLEFLIYFQGNSAPDKSGLPSDRFSAERTGGSVSTLTIQRTQQEDSAVYLCASSFTVSTEQFFGPGTRLTVL.

The chain has TRBV27 and TRBJ1-1; TRBD1 might be the D (5 bases). Deletions cut 8 bases from V and 5 bases from J, with 21 bases between. The CDR3 runs 15 residues. Germline V lookup: CDR1 MNHEY, CDR2 SMNVEV (reference sequence). CDR3 DNA: TGTGCCAGCGCGCCTGGTTTCGGGGGGAGTACTGAAGCTTTCTTT. Translation gives CASAPGFGGSTEAFF.

The CDR3 sequence: CASSLNLGLVYF. CDR3 DNA: TGTGCCAGCAGCTTAAATTTGGGACTTGTGTACTTC. V and J are TRBV7-2 and TRBJ2-5; D is perhaps TRBD2 (6 bases). Germline values: CDR1 SGHTA, CDR2 FQGNSA. There are 12 residues in the CDR3. V gave up 2 bases and J gave up 13 bases, with 14 bases separating them. Based on the CDR3 plus reference TRBV7-2 and TRBJ2-5, the full variable domain is GAGVSQSPSNKVTEKGKDVELRCDPISGHTALYWYRQSLGQGLEFLIYFQGNSAPDKSGLPSDRFSAERTGGSVSTLTIQRTQQEDSAVYLCASSLNLGLVYFGPGTRLLVL.

V gene TRBV5-1 combines with J gene TRBJ1-2, with 9 bases lining up with TRBD1. The CDR3 spans 16 residues. V lost 0 bases to trimming and J lost 8 bases; unmatched junction nucleotides: 11. CDR1 is SGHRS, CDR2 YFSETQ, per germline. The CDR3 region is CASSLAPRDRVIGYTF. The CDR3 DNA reads as TGCGCCAGCAGCTTGGCTCCCCGGGACAGGGTTATCGGCTACACCTTC.

This clone was seen only once. The J gene is TRBJ1-4, the V gene TRBV7-9, with 10 bases lining up with TRBD1. V was pared by 5 bases and J by 5 bases, with 2 bases of the junction left unmatched. The germline gives CDR1 SEHNR, CDR2 FQNEAQ (reference sequence). CDR3 length: 14 residues. The CDR3 bases are TGTGCCAGCAGCCGGACAGGGGGGAATGAAAAACTGTTTTTT. This sequence encodes CASSRTGGNEKLFF.

This clone appeared a few times. V usage is TRBV28 and J usage is TRBJ1-1; TRBD1 agrees at 7 bases. This CDR3 is 14 amino acids long. Germline CDR1 MDHEN, CDR2 SYDVKM. J gave up 2 bases and V 8 bases, and 8 bases lay outside the gene matches. The CDR3 DNA is TGTGCCAGCTGGGGACAGCCCTCTAACACTGAAGCTTTCTTT. Encoded protein: CASWGQPSNTEAFF.

The rearrangement uses TRBV11-2 and TRBJ2-3; 13 bases are shared with TRBD2. The CDR3 is 15 residues long. V was clipped by 5 bases and J by 5 bases; unmatched bases: 4. CDR1 is SGHAT, CDR2 FQNNGV, per germline. CDR3 in amino acids: CASSTSGRAGDTQYF. CDR3 in DNA: TGTGCCAGCAGCACTAGCGGGAGGGCCGGAGATACGCAGTATTTT.

This chain links TRBV21-1 with TRBJ2-7; the tabulated D call, TRBD2, remains unverified against the DNA. TRBV21-1 is classified as a pseudogene. The CDR3 loop spans 17 amino acids. The CDR3 DNA follows: TGTGCCAGCAGCAACGATAGCGGGAGGGCCGTTGTGTACGAGCAGTACTTC. It codes for CASSNDSGRAVVYEQYF.

This chain joins TRBV18 and TRBJ1-1; D is unresolved. The length of the CDR3 is 15 residues. In germline, CDR1 is KGHSH, CDR2 LQKENI. The germline V and J ends were trimmed by 3 bases and 1 base, with 12 bases remaining between them. CDR3 coding DNA: TGTGCCAGCTCACCGAGTAGGACTGAGAACACTGAAGCTTTCTTT. Amino acid sequence: CASSPSRTENTEAFF. Full variable domain (rest looked up from reference TRBV18 and TRBJ1-1): NAGVMQNPRHLVRRRGQEARLRCSPMKGHSHVYWYRQLPEEGLKFMVYLQKENIIDESGMPKERFSAEFPKEGPSILRIQQVVRGDSAAYFCASSPSRTENTEAFFGQGTRLTVV.

The chain is built from TRBV18 and TRBJ2-5; 11 bases map to TRBD1. This CDR3 is 15 amino acids long. Per germline, CDR1 KGHSH and CDR2 LQKENI. V lost 6 bases to trimming and J lost 2 bases; unmatched junction nucleotides: 5. The DNA for the CDR3 is TGTGCCAGCTCGTCCGGGACAGGGGGACAAGAGACCCAGTACTTC. Encoded protein: CASSSGTGGQETQYF. The full variable domain, in which reference TRBV18 and TRBJ2-5 provide the parts outside the CDR3, is NAGVMQNPRHLVRRRGQEARLRCSPMKGHSHVYWYRQLPEEGLKFMVYLQKENIIDESGMPKERFSAEFPKEGPSILRIQQVVRGDSAAYFCASSSGTGGQETQYFGPGTRLLVL.

This chain joins TRBV3-1 (or the pseudogene TRBV3-2) and TRBJ2-5; D is perhaps TRBD2 (6 bases). The CDR3 totals 14 residues. Trimming removed 1 base from V and 5 bases from J, with 11 bases in between. Per germline, CDR1 LGHDT and CDR2 YNNKEL (reference sequence). The CDR3 protein is CASSQGGGGETQYF. CDR3 sequence (DNA): TGTGCCAGCAGCCAAGGGGGCGGAGGGGAGACCCAGTACTTC.